Listed below are T cell receptor beta chains from one sample, sequenced in a study of patients and donors after allogeneic stem cell transplantation. One entry per CDR3 protein, called by TCRdb with MiXCR from the RT-PCR reads. The data show approximately 150,000 distinct CDR3 sequences, over 25% seen once. Sequencing was done on a sample of blood, either unsorted or a sorted T cell fraction (not recorded which). Source of these receptors: a human donor who was either an allogeneic HSCT recipient or a stem cell or donor lymphocyte infusion donor (not recorded which). It is not recorded whose cells these are; they may come from a transplant donor. The CDR3 runs from the conserved cysteine through the conserved F or W. The D gene is left open where the match is weak. Not every row has a clone size; where given, it reads once, few, many or a size class.

J gene,clone size,V gene,D gene,CDR3 protein,CDR3 DNA
TRBJ2-7,-,TRBV4-2,TRBD2,CASSQEGRGYEQYF,TGTGCCAGCAGCCAAGAGGGGAGGGGCTACGAGCAGTACTTC
TRBJ1-1,-,TRBV21-1,-,CASSKEDRGHTEAFF,TGTGCCAGCAGCAAGGAGGACAGGGGGCACACTGAAGCTTTCTTT
TRBJ1-1,few,TRBV20-1,TRBD1,CSAFGQGLYAFF,TGCAGTGCTTTCGGACAGGGATTGTACGCTTTCTTT
TRBJ2-7,-,TRBV28,-,CASSLIGRSYEQYF,TGTGCCAGCAGTTTAATAGGGCGGTCCTACGAGCAGTACTTC
TRBJ2-7,-,TRBV25-1,TRBD2,CASSEWSGNEQYF,TGTGCCAGCAGTGAATGGAGCGGGAACGAGCAGTACTTC
TRBJ1-5,few,TRBV20-1,TRBD1,CSARDPPSHRGGQPQHF,TGCAGTGCTAGAGATCCCCCCTCCCACAGGGGCGGTCAGCCCCAGCATTTT
TRBJ2-5,-,TRBV12-3/TRBV12-4,-,CASSLGQQVETQYF,TGTGCCAGCAGTTTAGGGCAGCAAGTGGAGACCCAGTACTTC
TRBJ2-5,-,TRBV9,TRBD1,CASSEGQVQETQYF,TGTGCCAGCAGCGAGGGACAGGTCCAAGAGACCCAGTACTTC
TRBJ2-1,few,TRBV25-1,-,CASSDVQGGSYNEQFF,TGTGCCAGCAGTGACGTACAGGGCGGGAGCTACAATGAGCAGTTCTTC
TRBJ2-7,few,TRBV5-1,-,CASSLPTLAYEQYF,TGCGCCAGCAGCTTGCCAACCCTAGCCTACGAGCAGTACTTC
TRBJ2-7,once,TRBV20-1,TRBD1,CSERQGADEQYF,TGCAGTGAACGACAGGGGGCGGACGAGCAGTACTTC
TRBJ1-5,few,TRBV3-1,-,CASSQGATHGNQPQHF,TGTGCCAGCAGCCAAGGGGCGACCCATGGCAATCAGCCCCAGCATTTT
TRBJ2-7,-,TRBV27,-,CASSTLPPTGYEQYF,TGTGCCAGCAGTACCCTCCCCCCCACAGGCTACGAGCAGTACTTC
TRBJ2-7,few,TRBV27,TRBD2,CASSLAGGMEQYF,TGTGCCAGCAGCCTAGCGGGAGGGATGGAGCAGTACTTC
TRBJ2-7,-,TRBV7-9,-,CASSTESYEQYF,TGTGCCAGCAGCACGGAGTCCTACGAGCAGTACTTC
TRBJ1-3,-,TRBV25-1,-,CASSEQDRNTIYF,TGTGCCAGCAGTGAACAGGACAGAAACACCATATATTTT
TRBJ2-3,few,TRBV2,-,CASSEAYRGGTQYF,TGTGCCAGCAGTGAAGCGTACAGGGGAGGTACGCAGTATTTT
TRBJ2-1,-,TRBV5-6,-,CASSLMWRVLSYNEQFF,TGTGCCAGCAGCTTAATGTGGCGCGTTCTATCCTACAATGAGCAGTTCTTC
TRBJ2-4,-,TRBV6-6,-,CASSIRQALAKNIQYF,TGTGCCAGCAGTATCCGACAGGCACTAGCCAAAAACATTCAGTACTTC
TRBJ1-4,many,TRBV11-2,-,CASSPEGQPNEKLFF,TGTGCCAGCAGCCCTGAGGGACAACCTAATGAAAAACTGTTTTTT
TRBJ1-1,few,TRBV11-2,TRBD1,CASSPRQGPNTEAFF,TGTGCCAGCAGCCCCCGACAGGGGCCGAACACTGAAGCTTTCTTT
TRBJ2-5,-,TRBV2,-,CASSEDMWETQYF,TGTGCCAGCAGTGAAGATATGTGGGAGACCCAGTACTTC
TRBJ2-3,-,TRBV29-1,-,CSVGRGDGTDTQYF,TGCAGCGTTGGACGGGGTGACGGCACAGATACGCAGTATTTT
TRBJ2-2,-,TRBV12-3/TRBV12-4,-,CASSLRLRGTGELFF,TGTGCCAGCAGTTTAAGGCTCCGTGGCACCGGGGAGCTGTTTTTT
TRBJ1-5,few,TRBV4-1,-,CASSQDIDQPQHF,TGCGCCAGCAGCCAAGATATCGATCAGCCCCAGCATTTT
TRBJ1-2,few,TRBV28,-,CASNLGQPGRVEYGYTF,TGTGCCAGCAACCTGGGGCAGCCGGGACGGGTAGAATATGGCTACACCTTC
TRBJ2-1,-,TRBV7-2,TRBD2,CASKLAGYNEQFF,TGTGCCAGCAAACTAGCGGGATACAATGAGCAGTTCTTC
TRBJ1-1,-,TRBV24-1,-,CATSDSRAADTEAFF,TGTGCCACCAGTGATTCCCGTGCGGCCGACACTGAAGCTTTCTTT
TRBJ1-2,-,TRBV4-3,-,CASSRLMGHTSNGYTF,TGCGCCAGCAGCCGGCTGATGGGACACACGAGCAATGGCTACACCTTC
TRBJ2-5,-,TRBV12-3/TRBV12-4,TRBD2,CASSLSGRDQETQYF,TGTGCCAGCAGCTTAAGCGGGAGGGACCAAGAGACCCAGTACTTC
TRBJ2-7,few,TRBV7-9,TRBD2,CASSPPESGSYEQYF,TGTGCCAGCAGCCCCCCGGAGAGCGGGAGTTACGAGCAGTACTTC
TRBJ2-7,few,TRBV27,-,CASSFGVGSLLGEQYF,TGTGCCAGCAGTTTTGGCGTCGGTTCCCTCCTCGGCGAGCAGTACTTC
TRBJ2-1,-,TRBV10-3,-,CAISEGVNEQFF,TGTGCCATCAGTGAGGGCGTCAATGAGCAGTTCTTC
TRBJ1-3,-,TRBV5-5,-,CASSPVPTGLSSGNTIYF,TGTGCCAGCAGCCCCGTCCCGACAGGCCTCAGCTCTGGAAACACCATATATTTT
TRBJ1-1,few,TRBV7-9,TRBD1,CASSSWTGNTEAFF,TGTGCCAGCAGCTCCTGGACAGGGAACACTGAAGCTTTCTTT
TRBJ2-5,few,TRBV29-1,-,CSVDYDSQETQYF,TGCAGCGTTGACTACGACAGTCAAGAGACCCAGTACTTC
TRBJ1-1,many,TRBV6-5,-,CASSYAGLNTEAFF,TGTGCCAGCAGTTACGCAGGGCTGAACACTGAAGCTTTCTTT
TRBJ1-4,-,TRBV7-2,-,CASSRTVTNEKLFF,TGTGCCAGCAGTCGGACAGTAACTAATGAAAAACTGTTTTTT
TRBJ2-1,-,TRBV7-7,-,CASSLGPFDNEQFF,TGTGCTAGCAGCTTAGGGCCCTTTGACAATGAGCAGTTCTTC
TRBJ2-4,-,TRBV4-1,-,CASSQATTSYVGIQYF,TGCGCCAGCAGCCAGGCCACCACGTCTTATGTGGGCATTCAGTACTTC
TRBJ2-7,-,TRBV20-1,-,CSAIQDSREQYF,TGCAGTGCGATCCAGGACAGCCGAGAGCAGTACTTC
TRBJ1-3,-,TRBV9,-,CASSPGSSGNTIYF,TGTGCCAGCAGCCCCGGGAGCTCTGGAAACACCATATATTTT
TRBJ1-5,few,TRBV6-2/TRBV6-3,-,CASSYLHLAPQHF,TGTGCCAGCAGTTACTTGCACCTCGCGCCCCAGCATTTT
TRBJ1-4,-,TRBV25-1,-,CASSETNRANEKPFF,TGTGCCAGCAGTGAAACTAATCGGGCTAATGAAAAACCGTTTTTT
TRBJ2-7,few,TRBV5-6,TRBD1,CASSFGDRVVYEQYF,TGTGCCAGCAGCTTTGGGGACAGGGTTGTCTACGAGCAGTACTTC
TRBJ1-5,few,TRBV6-2/TRBV6-3,-,CASSYSGGDQPQHF,TGTGCCAGCAGTTACTCAGGGGGGGATCAGCCCCAGCATTTT
TRBJ2-2,few,TRBV9,-,CASSVVQNTGELFF,TGTGCCAGCAGCGTAGTCCAGAACACCGGGGAGCTGTTTTTT
TRBJ1-1,few,TRBV25-1,-,CASSVGHKKRAFF,TGTGCCAGCAGTGTGGGCCACAAAAAGAGAGCTTTCTTT